The 28 T cell receptor beta chains below come from one sample, sequenced in a study of T cells after yellow fever vaccination (dated by TCRdb to about 2019). To prepare the library, 5' RACE was applied. Sequencing relied on an Illumina NovaSeq 6000. TCRdb reran the public reads through fastp at Q25 and MiXCR, keeping productive beta chains. Identical CDR3 protein sequences are pooled into one entry, listed with their most common genes and DNA. The sample has approximately 330,000 distinct CDR3 sequences on record, about 12% of them singletons. The ten most abundant clones make up 2.5% to 4% of the sample. According to the study, the label for this sample's treatment or condition signals: live attenuated yellow fever vaccine strain. The specimen was CD4+ T cells sorted from PBMCs, collected 15 days after the yellow fever booster vaccination. All receptors come from a man in his late teens or twenties who received the YFV17D yellow fever vaccine.

This clonotype was detected once. The chain carries TRBV11-1 and TRBJ2-7; either TRBD1 or TRBD2 may supply D (5 bases each). The CDR3 contains 13 residues. The V gene's germline CDR1 is SGHAT and CDR2 FQDESV (reference sequence). With 5 bases removed from V and 7 bases from J, the gap between germline ends came to 15 bases. The CDR3 nucleotides read TGTGCCAGCAGCCGTGGGGCCAGCGGTGAGCAGTACGTC. Encoded protein: CASSRGASGEQYV.

This rearrangement joins TRBV7-2 to TRBJ2-5; 10 positions match TRBD2. In germline, CDR1 is SGHTA, CDR2 FQGNSA. The CDR3 sequence is 15 residues long. Trimming at V came to 5 bases and at J to 5 bases, leaving 8 bases not matched to a gene. CDR3 in amino acids: CASSPQRGGQETQYF. CDR3 nucleotides: TGTGCCAGCAGCCCTCAGCGGGGGGGGCAGGAGACCCAGTACTTC.

A word on this clonotype: A junction end diverges from the germline sequence, so it may reflect a read error. The V call is TRBV5-6, the J call TRBJ2-5; 14 positions match TRBD2. This CDR3 has 15 amino acids. Germline V CDR1 and CDR2: SGHDT, YYEEEE. This CDR3 reads CASSKTSGGEDTQYF. CDR3 sequence (DNA): TGTGCCAGCAGCAAGACTAGCGGGGGGGAAGACACCCAGTACTTC.

This clonotype has ten or more counts. The V gene is TRBV21-1, the J gene TRBJ2-4. TRBV21-1 is annotated as a pseudogene. This CDR3 is built from 16 residues. The CDR3 nucleotides are TGTGCCAGCAGCAAAACCTCGATCGGGGCCAAAAACATTCAGTACTTC. Encoded protein: CASSKTSIGAKNIQYF.

This clonotype occurred a few times. The rearrangement links TRBV7-6 to TRBJ2-2; perhaps TRBD2 as D (7 bases). CDR1 SGHVS and CDR2 FNYEAQ come from the germline V gene. The length of the CDR3 is 13 residues. Trimming shortened V by 3 bases and J by 6 bases, and 8 bases separated the two germline ends. The chain's CDR3 is CASSFGGPGELFF. As DNA, the CDR3 is TGTGCCAGCAGCTTCGGGGGGCCCGGGGAGCTGTTTTTT.

This chain joins TRBV27 and TRBJ2-5; 9 nucleotides match TRBD1. The J segment lost 4 bases and the V segment lost 5 bases, leaving 8 bases of the junction unmatched. Germline CDR1 is MNHEY and CDR2 is SMNVEV (reference sequence). This CDR3 spans 15 amino acids. In DNA form, the CDR3 reads TGTGCCAGCAGTCTCAGACAGGGGGGGTTAGAGACCCAGTACTTC. This translates into CASSLRQGGLETQYF.

This clonotype was seen a handful of times. The chain couples TRBV4-2 to TRBJ2-3, with D unclear. This CDR3 has 15 amino acids. Trimming took 1 base from V and 2 from J, leaving 10 bases between them. Germline CDR1 reads LGHNA; CDR2 reads YNFKEQ. CDR3 amino acids: CASSQVVGFTDTQYF. CDR3 DNA sequence: TGTGCCAGCAGCCAAGTCGTGGGATTCACAGATACGCAGTATTTT.

The V gene is TRBV7-2, the J gene TRBJ2-5; 11 bases match TRBD2. Germline V gives CDR1 SGHTA, CDR2 FQGNSA. CDR3 size: 18 residues. V gave up 5 bases and J gave up 5 bases; unmatched junction bases: 16. The CDR3 region has the DNA TGTGCCAGCAGCAAGGGGACTAGCGGCGTACACCCTGGGGAGACCCAGTACTTC. Amino acids: CASSKGTSGVHPGETQYF.

This clonotype appeared a few times. This CDR3 is CASSLGTAGEDIQYF. The CDR3 DNA reads as TGCGCCAGCAGCTTGGGGACCGCAGGGGAGGACATTCAGTACTTC. The V and J genes are TRBV5-1 and TRBJ2-4; perhaps D is TRBD1 or TRBD2 (6 bases each). V shed 0 bases and J shed 8 bases, with 15 bases lying between them. Looked up from germline, CDR1 is SGHRS and CDR2 is YFSETQ. The CDR3 sequence is 15 residues long.

This clonotype came up a few times. The chain recombines TRBV28 with TRBJ2-1, with a weak D call TRBD1 (6 bases). The V end was cut by 4 bases, the J end by 5 bases, with 18 bases between. The CDR3 is 16 residues long. Germline V gene data show CDR1 as MDHEN and CDR2 as SYDVKM. As DNA, the CDR3 is TGTGCCAGCAGTTCCACAACCGGACAGTACCACAATGAGCAGTTCTTC. Translation gives CASSSTTGQYHNEQFF.

The chain employs TRBV7-2 and TRBJ2-2, with D possibly matching TRBD1 (6 bases). The germline V gene has CDR1 SGHTA and CDR2 FQGNSA. This CDR3 region has 17 residues. V lost 5 bases and J lost 4, with 20 bases in between. The CDR3, as DNA: TGTGCCAGCAGCATACCGCCATCCAGACAGGTCACCGGGGAGCTGTTTTTT. Amino acid sequence: CASSIPPSRQVTGELFF.

This clonotype was observed a handful of times. The rearrangement uses TRBV2 and TRBJ2-2; no definite D call. Trimming pared 0 bases from V and 6 bases from J, leaving 8 bases between. The CDR3 sequence is 14 residues long. Germline V gives CDR1 SNHLY, CDR2 FYNNEI. CDR3 residues: CASSEALEAGELFF. The CDR3 nucleotides are TGTGCCAGCAGTGAAGCTCTAGAGGCCGGGGAGCTGTTTTTT.

The J gene is TRBJ2-1, the V gene TRBV5-1, with D perhaps matching TRBD2 (7 bases). The germline V gene has CDR1 SGHRS and CDR2 YFSETQ. The length of the CDR3 is 15 residues. Trimming pared 1 base from V and 9 bases from J, leaving 17 bases between. For the CDR3, the DNA is TGCGCCAGCAGCTTGATTGAGGGGGGGGTCTCTGAGCAGTTCTTC. As protein: CASSLIEGGVSEQFF.

This clonotype was observed a handful of times. This chain joins TRBV6-2 or TRBV6-3 and TRBJ2-1; tentatively, D is TRBD2 (6 bases). The CDR3 is 14 amino acids. Looked up from germline, CDR1 is MNHEY and CDR2 is SVGEGT. V lost 4 bases to trimming and J lost 8 bases, with 15 bases between them. CDR3 DNA sequence: TGTGCCAGCAGTTGGGACTTAGTCGGATATGAGCAGTTCTTC. It specifies CASSWDLVGYEQFF.

V gene TRBV10-3 combines with J gene TRBJ2-6; 9 bases line up with TRBD1. Germline values: CDR1 ENHRY, CDR2 SYGVKD. This CDR3 comprises 18 residues. The V and J ends lost 4 bases and 4 bases, in that order; junction bases with no gene match: 11. The CDR3: CAISATGTGSAGANVLTF. The CDR3 DNA follows: TGTGCCATCAGTGCGACCGGGACAGGGTCTGCAGGGGCCAACGTCCTGACTTTC.

This clonotype was seen only a few times. The chain joins TRBV6-1 to TRBJ1-2, with 9 bases that match TRBD1. The V segment lost 9 bases and the J segment 6 bases; nucleotides outside the gene matches: 11. CDR3 length: 14 amino acids. Germline V gives CDR1 MNHNS, CDR2 SASEGT. The DNA for the CDR3 is TGTGCCAGTGAACCGGGACAGGGAGGAAATGGCTACACCTTC. Amino acids: CASEPGQGGNGYTF.

The rearrangement uses TRBV20-1 and TRBJ2-1; D is possibly TRBD1 (7 bases). The CDR3 is 15 residues long. CDR1 and CDR2 (germline): DFQATT, SNEGSKA (reference sequence). The germline V and J ends were trimmed by 6 bases and 0 bases, with 15 bases remaining between them. In DNA form, the CDR3 reads TGCAGTGCCCAGGGGGGCTTCAGCTCCTACAATGAGCAGTTCTTC. It specifies CSAQGGFSSYNEQFF.

This chain uses TRBV2 with TRBJ1-6; perhaps TRBD1 as D (5 bases). V was pared by 7 bases and J by 13 bases, with 14 bases between. The CDR3 loop spans 12 amino acids. Germline V lookup: CDR1 SNHLY, CDR2 FYNNEI. This CDR3 reads CASKVGRDPLHF. The DNA for the CDR3 is TGTGCCAGCAAGGTGGGACGCGACCCCCTCCACTTT.

The CDR3 loop is CASSLGVPGELFF. The CDR3 nucleotides are TGCGCCAGCAGTCTCGGGGTTCCCGGGGAGCTGTTTTTT. The chain is built from TRBV5-1 and TRBJ2-2, with D perhaps matching TRBD2 (5 bases). Germline CDR1 SGHRS, CDR2 YFSETQ. Trimming pared 5 bases from V and 6 bases from J, leaving 11 bases between. The CDR3 length is 13 residues.

The genes are TRBV18 and TRBJ2-3; possible D gene TRBD1, 6 bases. Deletions cut 3 bases from V and 5 bases from J, with 15 bases between. In germline, CDR1 is KGHSH, CDR2 LQKENI. The CDR3 is 15 amino acids. For the CDR3, the DNA is TGTGCCAGCTCACCTTCCGCCGGGACAAAAGATACGCAGTATTTT. It translates to CASSPSAGTKDTQYF.

In this sample, this clonotype turned up a few times. The chain is built from TRBV5-6 and TRBJ2-4; tentatively, D is TRBD1 (6 bases). CDR1 and CDR2 (germline): SGHDT, YYEEEE. The ends were cut back, 4 bases at V and 6 bases at J, with 11 bases in the middle. CDR3 size: 13 residues. CDR3 bases: TGTGCCAGCAGCCTCCTGGACAGAAACATTCAGTACTTC. It translates to CASSLLDRNIQYF.

This clonotype was found a few times. The chain employs TRBV6-5 and TRBJ2-1, with a tentative D call TRBD1 (6 bases). Germline V gene data show CDR1 as MNHEY and CDR2 as SVGAGI. The V end was cut by 5 bases, the J end by 6 bases, with 20 bases between. The CDR3 is 16 residues long. CDR3: CASSLAGALSRNEQFF. CDR3 sequence (DNA): TGTGCCAGCAGTCTAGCAGGGGCACTCTCTCGCAATGAGCAGTTCTTC.

The genes are TRBV28 and TRBJ2-3; 11 nucleotides align to TRBD2. Germline CDR1 reads MDHEN; CDR2 reads SYDVKM. The CDR3 sequence is 16 residues long. V trimming: 3 bases; J trimming: 4 bases; junction bases outside the gene matches: 6. The CDR3 nucleotides read TGTGCCAGCAGTTTCATAGCGGGGGGGTTCGCAGATACGCAGTATTTT. Translating gives CASSFIAGGFADTQYF.

V usage is TRBV20-1 and J usage is TRBJ2-7; 7 bases map to TRBD2. CDR3 length equals 13 residues. Germline V gene sequence: CDR1 DFQATT, CDR2 SNEGSKA (reference sequence). J lost 5 bases, V lost 6 bases, and 10 bases had no gene match. CDR3 protein: CSAQTTSSNEQYV. The DNA for the CDR3 is TGCAGTGCCCAAACGACTAGCAGTAACGAGCAGTACGTC.

The chain combines TRBV20-1 with TRBJ2-3, with 8 bases fitting TRBD2. Germline V gene data show CDR1 as DFQATT and CDR2 as SNEGSKA (reference sequence). Germline trimming cut 7 bases from V and 1 base from J; bases unmatched to any gene: 7. This CDR3 contains 14 residues. The CDR3 region has the DNA TGCAGTGTTAAAAAAGCGGGAGGCACAGATACGCAGTATTTT. This gives the protein CSVKKAGGTDTQYF.

This clonotype was found a few times. The chain combines TRBV9 with TRBJ2-5; D is ambiguous. The germline CDR1 and CDR2 sequences are SGDLS and YYNGEE. The CDR3 spans 13 residues. The V gene lost 1 base and the J gene lost 3 bases, with 7 bases spanning the gap. CDR3 sequence: CASSVYGKETQYF. CDR3 in DNA: TGTGCCAGCAGCGTATACGGTAAAGAGACCCAGTACTTC.

The chain joins TRBV3-1 to TRBJ2-3, with D maybe TRBD1 (5 bases). CDR3 length: 13 residues. Germline lookup yields CDR1 LGHDT and CDR2 YNNKEL (reference sequence). The V and J ends lost 2 bases and 4 bases respectively, with 7 bases between them. DNA of the CDR3: TGTGCCAGCAGCCAAAGCAGGGCAGATACGCAGTATTTT. Translation gives CASSQSRADTQYF.

This clonotype was observed a few times. In DNA form, the CDR3 reads TGTGCCAGTAGAGGGTTAGCCAAAAACATTCAGTACTTC. Its protein product is CASRGLAKNIQYF. J is TRBJ2-4 and V is TRBV7-2; a possible D gene is TRBD2 (5 bases). The CDR3 consists of 13 residues. Germline V lookup: CDR1 SGHTA, CDR2 FQGNSA. Trimming left V 9 bases short and J 0 bases short, with 9 bases between.